What follows are 32 T cell receptor beta chains derived from one specimen sequenced in a study of T cell responses to AZD1222 COVID-19 vaccine. Clones were read by immunoSEQ multiplex PCR, and TCRdb kept only the in-frame ones, dropping some. The sample yields 85,000 to 100,000 clones, approximately 80% seen once. The sequenced sample was peripheral blood, obtained on day 0 of AZD1222 vaccination. Receptor source: an adult in good health.

There are a few counts of this clone. This rearrangement joins TRBV12-3 or TRBV12-4 to TRBJ1-4; D is perhaps TRBD1 (6 bases). The V end was cut by 6 bases, the J end by 7 bases, with 9 bases between. The CDR3 is 12 residues long. CDR3 sequence: CASRSDSEKLFF. In nucleotides, the CDR3 is TGTGCCAGCAGATCGGACAGTGAAAAACTGTTTTTT.

V usage is TRBV18 and J usage is TRBJ2-5, with D possibly called TRBD1 or TRBD2 (6 bases each). The V and J ends lost 2 bases and 1 base respectively, with 11 bases between them. The CDR3 is 15 amino acids. CDR1 and CDR2 (germline): KGHSH, LQKENI. The CDR3 reads CASSPAGGFQETQYF. In nucleotides, the CDR3 is TGTGCCAGCTCACCAGCCGGGGGCTTCCAAGAGACCCAGTACTTC.

This clone was detected only once. The chain employs TRBV28 and TRBJ2-7; 10 nucleotides line up with TRBD1. V gave up 5 bases and J gave up 5 bases; unmatched junction bases: 9. This CDR3 spans 15 amino acids. Germline V CDR1 and CDR2: MDHEN, SYDVKM. In nucleotides, the CDR3 is TGTGCCAGCAGTCCACCGGGACAGGGGATCCACGAGCAGTACTTC. Translating it yields CASSPPGQGIHEQYF.

This clone appeared a few times. The gene calls are TRBV7-8 and TRBJ1-4; D uncertain. The germline V gene has CDR1 SGHVS and CDR2 FQNEAQ. The CDR3 has 13 amino acids. V lost 5 bases and J lost 8, with 12 bases in between. The CDR3 protein is CASSRRNNEKLFF. The CDR3 DNA reads as TGTGCCAGCAGCCGCCGAAACAACGAAAAACTGTTTTTT.

V is TRBV27 and J is TRBJ2-1; 8 nucleotides match TRBD2. CDR3 size: 14 residues. V lost 5 bases, J lost 3 bases, and 3 bases stayed unmatched. CDR1 MNHEY and CDR2 SMNVEV come from the germline V gene (reference sequence). CDR3 protein: CASSPGGFYNEQFF. The CDR3 DNA sequence: TGTGCCAGCAGTCCGGGGGGGTTCTACAATGAGCAGTTCTTC.

The chain is built from TRBV29-1 and TRBJ2-5, with D possibly being TRBD1 (6 bases). CDR1 SQVTM and CDR2 ANQGSEA come from the germline V gene. The CDR3 covers 18 residues. Trimming left V 4 bases short and J 0 bases short, with 24 bases between. The CDR3 DNA is TGCAGCGTTGTAGAATTAACCGCCGGGACAACGTACCAAGAGACCCAGTACTTC. It encodes CSVVELTAGTTYQETQYF.

This chain connects TRBV11-3 to TRBJ2-7, with D possibly being TRBD1 or TRBD2 (5 bases each). Germline values: CDR1 SGHNT, CDR2 YENEEA. Trimming left V 2 bases short and J 6 bases short, with 11 bases between. The CDR3 consists of 13 residues. The CDR3: CASSLTFGGEQYF. The CDR3 bases are TGTGCCAGCAGCTTAACTTTTGGGGGCGAGCAGTACTTC.

The J gene is TRBJ1-4, the V gene TRBV28, with 9 bases fitting TRBD1. This CDR3 comprises 17 residues. V gave up 5 bases and J gave up 1 base; unmatched junction bases: 8. The germline CDR1 and CDR2 sequences are MDHEN and SYDVKM. CDR3 loop: CASSPPGTGRTNEKLFF. The CDR3 DNA reads TGTGCCAGCAGTCCACCCGGGACAGGGAGAACTAATGAAAAACTGTTTTTT.

This clone showed up just a few times. The V call is TRBV2, the J call TRBJ2-1; D unclear. Germline CDR1 and CDR2: SNHLY and FYNNEI. The CDR3 length is 16 residues. Trimming pared 5 bases from V and 0 bases from J, leaving 14 bases between. CDR3 protein: CASSHDSFGSYNEQFF. The DNA of the CDR3 is TGTGCCAGCAGTCACGACTCGTTTGGCTCCTACAATGAGCAGTTCTTC. Filled out from reference TRBV2 and TRBJ2-1, the complete variable domain reads EPEVTQTPSHQVTQMGQEVILRCVPISNHLYFYWYRQILGQKVEFLVSFYNNEISEKSEIFDDQFSVERPDGSNFTLKIRSTKLEDSAMYFCASSHDSFGSYNEQFFGPGTRLTVL.

This chain links TRBV28 with TRBJ2-7, with 14 bases lining up with TRBD2. Losses at the gene ends were 5 bases for V and 6 bases for J; bases not matched to a gene: 9. CDR1 and CDR2 (germline): MDHEN, SYDVKM. The CDR3 extends over 16 amino acids. This CDR3 is CASSLKGLAGAGEQYF. Here the CDR3 DNA reads TGTGCCAGCAGTCTCAAGGGACTAGCGGGAGCTGGCGAGCAGTACTTC. The variable domain in full, completed from reference TRBV28 and TRBJ2-7, reads DVKVTQSSRYLVKRTGEKVFLECVQDMDHENMFWYRQDPGLGLRLIYFSYDVKMKEKGDIPEGYSVSREKKERFSLILESASTNQTSMYLCASSLKGLAGAGEQYFGPGTRLTVT.

The genes are TRBV5-5 and TRBJ2-5; a weak D match, TRBD1 (6 bases). Per germline, CDR1 SGHKS and CDR2 YYEKEE (reference sequence). The ends were cut back, 1 base at V and 5 bases at J, with 15 bases in the middle. The CDR3 runs 15 residues. CDR3 bases: TGTGCCAGCAGCTTGTGGGACACTCCGGGGGAGACCCAGTACTTC. This codes for CASSLWDTPGETQYF.

This rearrangement joins TRBV18 to TRBJ2-5, with TRBD1 matching 9 bases. Germline V gene lookup returns CDR1 KGHSH and CDR2 LQKENI. This CDR3 has 15 residues. The V and J ends lost 4 bases and 4 bases, in that order; junction bases with no gene match: 7. The CDR3 is CASSQTGQGGETQYF. For the CDR3, the DNA is TGTGCCAGCTCACAGACGGGACAGGGTGGAGAGACCCAGTACTTC.

This chain links TRBV7-9 with TRBJ2-2, with no clear D. The CDR3 totals 12 residues. Germline V gene lookup returns CDR1 SEHNR and CDR2 FQNEAQ (reference sequence). Trimming removed 5 bases at V and 5 bases at J, with 6 bases between. The CDR3 nucleotides read TGTGCCAGCAGCCGTGATACCGGGGAGCTGTTTTTT. It specifies CASSRDTGELFF. The whole variable domain, remainder taken from reference TRBV7-9 and TRBJ2-2, is DTGVSQNPRHKITKRGQNVTFRCDPISEHNRLYWYRQTLGQGPEFLTYFQNEAQLEKSRLLSDRFSAERPKGSFSTLEIQRTEQGDSAMYLCASSRDTGELFFGEGSRLTVL.

The chain has TRBV18 and TRBJ1-5; possibly TRBD1 for D (5 bases). The CDR3 is 14 residues long. Per the germline V gene, CDR1 is KGHSH and CDR2 is LQKENI. Trimming pared 2 bases from V and 4 bases from J, leaving 9 bases between. The CDR3 region is CASSPGGGNQPQHF. In DNA form, the CDR3 reads TGTGCCAGCTCACCAGGCGGGGGAAATCAGCCCCAGCATTTT.

The rearrangement joins TRBV6-1 to TRBJ2-7; tentatively, D is TRBD1 (6 bases). The ends were cut back, 3 bases at V and 4 bases at J, with 13 bases in the middle. The CDR3 length is 14 residues. Germline V gene lookup returns CDR1 MNHNS and CDR2 SASEGT. CDR3: CASSDSSRGYEQYF. The CDR3 DNA sequence: TGTGCCAGCAGTGACAGTTCTAGGGGGTACGAGCAGTACTTC.

The chain uses TRBV7-9 and TRBJ1-2; possible D gene TRBD1, 6 bases. Germline V gives CDR1 SEHNR, CDR2 FQNEAQ (reference sequence). CDR3 length: 12 amino acids. V gave up 5 bases and J gave up 8 bases, with 12 bases separating them. CDR3 amino acids: CASSRNRDGYTF. CDR3 bases: TGTGCCAGCAGCCGAAACAGGGACGGCTACACCTTC.

The chain links TRBV10-3 to TRBJ1-1; 12 bases agree with TRBD1. The CDR3 length is 15 residues. Trimming cost V 11 bases and J 0 bases; bases outside gene matches: 7. Germline V CDR1 and CDR2: ENHRY, SYGVKD. DNA for the CDR3: TGTGCCGTCCGGGACAGGGGGCTTTTGAACACTGAAGCTTTCTTT. Protein product: CAVRDRGLLNTEAFF.

The chain combines TRBV2 with TRBJ1-1, with D perhaps matching TRBD1 (5 bases). From germline, CDR1 is SNHLY and CDR2 FYNNEI. The CDR3 has 12 amino acids. V shed 1 base and J shed 5 bases, with 5 bases lying between them. The CDR3, as DNA: TGTGCCAGCAGTGAAGGGGGGACTGAAGCTTTCTTT. It translates to CASSEGGTEAFF.

The gene calls are TRBV14 and TRBJ2-1, with 8 bases that match TRBD2. Trimming took 4 bases from V and 3 from J; bases not matched to a gene: 5. The length of the CDR3 is 15 residues. Germline V gene lookup returns CDR1 SGHDN and CDR2 FVKESK. CDR3 nucleotide sequence: TGTGCCAGCAGCCGAAGGGCGGGAGGCTACAATGAGCAGTTCTTC. Amino acid sequence: CASSRRAGGYNEQFF.

V and J are TRBV6-5 and TRBJ1-1, with unresolved D. The CDR3 totals 13 residues. V lost 5 bases and J lost 8, with 15 bases in between. Germline CDR1 MNHEY, CDR2 SVGAGI. Here the CDR3 DNA reads TGTGCCAGCAGTCTTACCTCTGCCCGGGAAGCTTTCTTT. Amino acid sequence: CASSLTSAREAFF.

The genes are TRBV28 and TRBJ2-3; 14 bases are shared with TRBD2. V was pared by 5 bases and J by 5 bases, with 9 bases of the junction left unmatched. Looked up from germline, CDR1 is MDHEN and CDR2 is SYDVKM. There are 17 residues in the CDR3. In nucleotides, the CDR3 is TGTGCCAGCAGTGGGGGGACTAGCGGGAGTATTTTAGATACGCAGTATTTT. It is translated as CASSGGTSGSILDTQYF.

This clone has only a few counts. This chain links TRBV14 with TRBJ2-3, with a tentative D call TRBD1 (6 bases). CDR3 length equals 13 residues. Trimming shortened V by 3 bases and J by 7 bases, and 11 bases separated the two germline ends. Germline-derived CDR1 and CDR2 are SGHDN and FVKESK. CDR3 sequence: CASSQAQGYTQYF. The CDR3 DNA is TGTGCCAGCAGCCAGGCACAGGGATATACGCAGTATTTT. Supplemented by reference TRBV14 and TRBJ2-3, the full variable domain reads EAGVTQFPSHSVIEKGQTVTLRCDPISGHDNLYWYRRVMGKEIKFLLHFVKESKQDESGMPNNRFLAERTGGTYSTLKVQPAELEDSGVYFCASSQAQGYTQYFGPGTRLTVL.

The V gene is TRBV19, the J gene TRBJ2-1; the D is unclear. Germline V CDR1 and CDR2: LNHDA, SQIVND (reference sequence). The V end was cut by 7 bases, the J end by 4 bases, with 11 bases between. This CDR3 comprises 13 residues. The CDR3: CASKGRNYNEQFF. For the CDR3, the DNA is TGTGCCAGTAAAGGCCGAAATTACAATGAGCAGTTCTTC.

This clone was observed once. V is TRBV5-4 and J is TRBJ2-2; the match to TRBD2 covers 8 bases. The CDR3 has 15 residues. Trimming cost V 2 bases and J 2 bases; bases outside gene matches: 2. In germline, CDR1 is SGHNT, CDR2 YYREEE (reference sequence). Written as DNA, the CDR3 is TGTGCCAGCAGCTTCGGACTAGCCAACACCGGGGAGCTGTTTTTT. Translated: CASSFGLANTGELFF.

The rearrangement uses TRBV6-6 and TRBJ1-4; possibly TRBD1 for D (5 bases). The V end lost 2 bases, the J end lost 8 bases, and 18 bases lay between the germline ends. The germline CDR1 and CDR2 sequences are MNHNY and SVGAGI (reference sequence). This CDR3 contains 16 residues. This CDR3 reads CASSYAGGAQEEKLFF. In DNA form, the CDR3 reads TGTGCCAGCAGTTACGCCGGAGGGGCGCAGGAGGAAAAACTGTTTTTT.

The J gene is TRBJ1-2, the V gene TRBV27; possible D gene TRBD1, 5 bases. From germline, CDR1 is MNHEY and CDR2 SMNVEV (reference sequence). This CDR3 is 13 amino acids long. Trimming stripped 8 bases from V and 0 bases from J, with 10 bases between. In nucleotides, the CDR3 is TGTGCCAGCGGGACGCCCGCTAACTATGGCTACACCTTC. Residues: CASGTPANYGYTF.

The CDR3 protein is CASRPNLAAETQYF. The CDR3 DNA reads as TGTGCCAGCAGACCTAACCTAGCTGCAGAGACCCAGTACTTC. The chain joins TRBV7-8 to TRBJ2-5, with D perhaps matching TRBD2 (5 bases). The CDR3 spans 14 residues. The germline V gene encodes CDR1 SGHVS and CDR2 FQNEAQ. V shed 6 bases and J shed 4 bases, with 15 bases lying between them.

CDR3 residues: CASSVAKHNEQFF. CDR3 DNA sequence: TGTGCCAGCAGCGTAGCGAAACACAATGAGCAGTTCTTC. The chain employs TRBV9 and TRBJ2-1; D is unclear. CDR3 length: 13 residues. Germline V gives CDR1 SGDLS, CDR2 YYNGEE. V was trimmed by 0 bases and J by 5 bases, leaving 6 bases between them.

The rearrangement joins TRBV27 to TRBJ2-1; no firm D call. CDR3 size: 16 residues. Trimming pared 2 bases from V and 0 bases from J, leaving 11 bases between. The germline gives CDR1 MNHEY, CDR2 SMNVEV (reference sequence). CDR3: CASSLGPPGSYNEQFF. The CDR3 DNA is TGTGCCAGCAGTTTAGGGCCACCGGGCTCCTACAATGAGCAGTTCTTC.

This clone was counted once. The CDR3 DNA sequence: TGCGCCAGCAGCCCCCGGGACAGAGACTATGGCTACACCTTC. Translation gives CASSPRDRDYGYTF. This chain connects TRBV5-1 to TRBJ1-2; 7 positions agree with TRBD1. Per germline, CDR1 SGHRS and CDR2 YFSETQ. Trimming cost V 4 bases and J 3 bases; bases outside gene matches: 6. The CDR3 is made up of 14 amino acids.

The chain couples TRBV28 to TRBJ1-4; tentatively, D is TRBD1 (6 bases). Germline CDR1 is MDHEN and CDR2 is SYDVKM. V dropped 5 bases and J dropped 6 bases, with 16 bases sitting between them. The CDR3 sequence is 15 residues long. CDR3 bases: TGTGCCAGCAGTCCCCCACAGGGCAGGGATGAAAAACTGTTTTTT. This translates into CASSPPQGRDEKLFF.

This rearrangement joins TRBV7-8 to TRBJ2-1, with TRBD1 identical over 8 bases. The ends lost 4 bases at V and 7 bases at J; junction bases unmatched: 6. In germline, CDR1 is SGHVS, CDR2 FQNEAQ. This CDR3 region has 14 residues. This CDR3 reads CASSSGQGGNEQFF. The CDR3 DNA reads TGTGCCAGCAGCTCCGGACAGGGTGGGAATGAGCAGTTCTTC.